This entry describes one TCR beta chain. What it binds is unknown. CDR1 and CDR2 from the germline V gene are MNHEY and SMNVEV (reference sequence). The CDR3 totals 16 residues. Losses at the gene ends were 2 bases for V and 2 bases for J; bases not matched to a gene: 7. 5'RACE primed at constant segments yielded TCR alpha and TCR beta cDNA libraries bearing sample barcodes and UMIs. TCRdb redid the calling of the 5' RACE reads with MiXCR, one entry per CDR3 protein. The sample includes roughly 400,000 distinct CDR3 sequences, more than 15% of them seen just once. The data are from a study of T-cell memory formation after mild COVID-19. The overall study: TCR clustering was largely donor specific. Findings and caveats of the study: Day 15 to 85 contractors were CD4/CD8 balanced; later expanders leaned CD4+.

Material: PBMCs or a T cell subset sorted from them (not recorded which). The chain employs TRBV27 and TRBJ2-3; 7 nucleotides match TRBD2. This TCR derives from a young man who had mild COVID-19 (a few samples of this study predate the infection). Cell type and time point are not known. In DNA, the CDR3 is TGTGCCAGCAGTTTAGGGCGCCTAGCGGCCACAGATACGCAGTATTTT. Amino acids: CASSLGRLAATDTQYF.